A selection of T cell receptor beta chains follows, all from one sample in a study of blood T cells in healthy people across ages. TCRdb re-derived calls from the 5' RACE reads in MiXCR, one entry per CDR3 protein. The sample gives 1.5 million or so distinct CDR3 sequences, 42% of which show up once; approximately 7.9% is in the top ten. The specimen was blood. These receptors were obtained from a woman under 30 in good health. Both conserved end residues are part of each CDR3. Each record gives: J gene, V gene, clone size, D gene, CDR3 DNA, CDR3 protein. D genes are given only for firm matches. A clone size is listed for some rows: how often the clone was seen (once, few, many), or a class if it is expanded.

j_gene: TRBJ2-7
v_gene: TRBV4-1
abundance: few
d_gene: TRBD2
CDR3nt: TGCGCCAGCAGCCCTGTGATGGGAGGGCCCTACGAGCAGTACTTC
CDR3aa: CASSPVMGGPYEQYF

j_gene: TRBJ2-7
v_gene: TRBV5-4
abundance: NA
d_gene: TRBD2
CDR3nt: TGTGCCAGCAGCTATAGCGGGAGGGCCTCCGAGCAGTACTTC
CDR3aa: CASSYSGRASEQYF

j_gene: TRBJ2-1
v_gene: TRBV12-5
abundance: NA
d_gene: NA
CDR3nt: TGTGCTAGTGGGGCGCAGGGGCATGAGCAGTTCTTC
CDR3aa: CASGAQGHEQFF

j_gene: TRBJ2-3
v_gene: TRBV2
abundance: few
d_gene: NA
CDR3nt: TGTGCCAGCAACGGCGGGACTAGCACAGATACGCAGTATTTT
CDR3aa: CASNGGTSTDTQYF

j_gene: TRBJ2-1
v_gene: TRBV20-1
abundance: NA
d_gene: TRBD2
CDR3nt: TGCAGTGCTAGAGGCGGGAGACTACCGGTGCTTGAGCAGTTCTTC
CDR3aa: CSARGGRLPVLEQFF

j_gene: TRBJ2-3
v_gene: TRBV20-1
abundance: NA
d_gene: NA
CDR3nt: TGCAGTGCTTCCCACCCGAGTACAGATACGCAGTATTTT
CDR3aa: CSASHPSTDTQYF

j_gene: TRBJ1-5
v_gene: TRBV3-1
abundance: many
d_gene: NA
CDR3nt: TGTGCCAGCAGCCGGGGGAGCAATCAGCCCCAGCATTTT
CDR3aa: CASSRGSNQPQHF

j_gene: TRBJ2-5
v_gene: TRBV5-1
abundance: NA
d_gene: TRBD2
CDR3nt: TGCGCCAGCAGCTTCGGACGGACTAGTCAAGAGACCCAGTACTTC
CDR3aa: CASSFGRTSQETQYF

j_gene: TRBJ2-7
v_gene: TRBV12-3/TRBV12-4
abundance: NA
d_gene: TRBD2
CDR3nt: TGTGCCAGCAGTTATGCGGGAGGCCGTGGCTACGAGCAGTACTTC
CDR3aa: CASSYAGGRGYEQYF

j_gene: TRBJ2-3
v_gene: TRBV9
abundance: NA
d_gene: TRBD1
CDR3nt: TGTGCCAGCAGCGTAGCCCGGGACAGGGCCTCAGATACGCAGTATTTT
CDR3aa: CASSVARDRASDTQYF

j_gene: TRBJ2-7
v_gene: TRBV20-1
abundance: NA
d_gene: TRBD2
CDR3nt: TGCAGTGCCTCTCGGGGGGGGCCCATTGCTTCTCAGTACTTC
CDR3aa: CSASRGGPIASQYF

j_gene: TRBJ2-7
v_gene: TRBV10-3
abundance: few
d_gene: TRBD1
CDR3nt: TGTGCCATCAGTGAGTCGGCAGGGGGATCCTACGAGCAGTACTTC
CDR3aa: CAISESAGGSYEQYF

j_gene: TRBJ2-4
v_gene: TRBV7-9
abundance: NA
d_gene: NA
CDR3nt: TGTGCCAGCAGCCCCCCCTCCGTCGCACAGGGAGGAGACATTCAGTACTTC
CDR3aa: CASSPPSVAQGGDIQYF

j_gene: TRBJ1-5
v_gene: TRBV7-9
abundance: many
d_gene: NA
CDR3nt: TGTGCCAGCAGCTTGACAGTGTTGGAGCCCCAGCATTTT
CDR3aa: CASSLTVLEPQHF

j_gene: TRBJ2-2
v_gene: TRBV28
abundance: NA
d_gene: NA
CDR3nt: TGTGCCAGCACCGAGGGGGGTACAGTGAACACCGGGGAGCTGTTTTTT
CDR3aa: CASTEGGTVNTGELFF

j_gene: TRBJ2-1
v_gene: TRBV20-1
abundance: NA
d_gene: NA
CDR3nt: TGCAGTGACCAGCCCTACAATGAGCAGTTCTTC
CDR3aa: CSDQPYNEQFF

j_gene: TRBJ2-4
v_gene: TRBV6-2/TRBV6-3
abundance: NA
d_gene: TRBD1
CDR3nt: TGTGCCAGCAGACGACAGGGGACCAACATTCAGTACTTC
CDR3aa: CASRRQGTNIQYF

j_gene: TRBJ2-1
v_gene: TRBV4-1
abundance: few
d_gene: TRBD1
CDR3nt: TGCGCCAGCAGCCAAGCCAGGGGTGCGGGACAGGGGAATAATGAGCAGTTCTTC
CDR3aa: CASSQARGAGQGNNEQFF

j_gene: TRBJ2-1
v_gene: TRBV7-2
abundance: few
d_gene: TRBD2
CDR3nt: TGTGCCAGCAGCCCTTACGGGACTAGCTACAATGAGCAGTTCTTC
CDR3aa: CASSPYGTSYNEQFF

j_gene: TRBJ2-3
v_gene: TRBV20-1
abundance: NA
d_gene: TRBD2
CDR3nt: TGCAGTGCTTTTACTAGCGCTAGCACAGATACGCAGTATTTT
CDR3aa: CSAFTSASTDTQYF

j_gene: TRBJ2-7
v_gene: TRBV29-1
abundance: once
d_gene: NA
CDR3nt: TGCAGCCCGAATCACAGGGACGACGGAGGCGAGCAGTACTTC
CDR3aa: CSPNHRDDGGEQYF

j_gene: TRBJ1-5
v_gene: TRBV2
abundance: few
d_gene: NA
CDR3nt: TGTGCCAGCAGTGCCCTTGTGGGGCGTCAGCCCCAGCATTTT
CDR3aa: CASSALVGRQPQHF

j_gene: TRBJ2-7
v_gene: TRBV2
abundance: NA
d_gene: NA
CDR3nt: TGTGCCAGCAGCCCCGTCGGGCAGTACTTC
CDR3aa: CASSPVGQYF

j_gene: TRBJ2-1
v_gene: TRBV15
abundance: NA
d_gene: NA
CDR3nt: TGTGCCACCAGCAGAGCCAGGGAACCCTACAATGAGCAGTTCTTC
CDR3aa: CATSRAREPYNEQFF

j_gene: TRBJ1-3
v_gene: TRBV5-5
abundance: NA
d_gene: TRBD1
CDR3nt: TGTGCCAGCAGCCCCGGACAGGGCCACTCTGGAAACACCATATATTTT
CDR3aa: CASSPGQGHSGNTIYF

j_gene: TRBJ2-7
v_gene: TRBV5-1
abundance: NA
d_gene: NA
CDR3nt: TGCGCCAGCAGCGCATACCCCCGGGACATGTTAGACTACGAGCAGTACTTC
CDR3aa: CASSAYPRDMLDYEQYF